The rows below give T cell receptor beta chains drawn from one sample of a study of cytomegalovirus exposure and HLA in healthy donors. The assay was immunoSEQ multiplex PCR, and TCRdb's table has in-frame clones only and misses some. This sample contains approximately 37,000 clones. The sample was PBMCs. All receptors come from a human donor in good health. CDR3s include the opening cysteine and the closing phenylalanine or tryptophan. Fields, in order: V gene, J gene, D gene, CDR3 protein, CDR3 DNA. The D gene is left open where the match is weak.

V: TRBV7-9
J: TRBJ2-7
D: TRBD1
CDR3: CASSRQGTGESYEQYF
DNA: TGTGCCAGCAGCCGCCAGGGAACAGGGGAATCCTACGAGCAGTACTTC

V: TRBV20-1
J: TRBJ1-1
D: .
CDR3: CSARSDTEAFF
DNA: TGCAGTGCTAGATCGGACACTGAAGCTTTCTTT

V: TRBV25-1
J: TRBJ1-1
D: TRBD1
CDR3: CASRGQQTEAFF
DNA: TGTGCCAGCAGGGGACAGCAAACTGAAGCTTTCTTT

V: TRBV6-5
J: TRBJ1-6
D: .
CDR3: CASSYTGLNNSPLHF
DNA: TGTGCCAGCAGTTACACGGGACTGAATAATTCACCCCTCCACTTT

V: TRBV7-9
J: TRBJ1-5
D: TRBD1
CDR3: CASSPLVRQGFDQPQHF
DNA: TGTGCCAGCAGCCCTCTAGTGAGACAGGGGTTCGATCAGCCCCAGCATTTT

V: TRBV6-1
J: TRBJ1-1
D: .
CDR3: CASSAGGNTEAFF
DNA: TGTGCCAGCAGTGCGGGGGGGAACACTGAAGCTTTCTTT

V: TRBV6-1
J: TRBJ2-2
D: .
CDR3: CASSEARRNTKELFF
DNA: TGTGCCAGCAGTGAAGCCCGCAGGAACACCAAGGAGCTGTTTTTT

V: TRBV5-5
J: TRBJ2-2
D: TRBD1
CDR3: CASRSTGGIRTGELFF
DNA: TGTGCCAGCAGATCAACAGGGGGCATTCGGACCGGGGAGCTGTTTTTT

V: TRBV6-1
J: TRBJ1-2
D: TRBD1
CDR3: CASSIGTGKDYGYTF
DNA: TGTGCCAGCAGCATCGGGACAGGGAAGGACTATGGCTACACCTTC

V: TRBV19
J: TRBJ2-7
D: .
CDR3: CASSLPGALYEQYF
DNA: TGTGCCAGTAGCCTGCCAGGGGCCCTCTACGAGCAGTACTTC

V: TRBV6-1
J: TRBJ2-7
D: TRBD1
CDR3: CASRVPGGINEQYF
DNA: TGTGCCAGCAGAGTGCCAGGGGGTATCAACGAGCAGTACTTC

V: TRBV7-9
J: TRBJ1-2
D: TRBD1
CDR3: CASSSGQGNYGYTF
DNA: TGTGCCAGCAGCTCGGGACAGGGTAACTATGGCTACACCTTC

V: TRBV7-8
J: TRBJ1-1
D: TRBD1
CDR3: CASSLQGSFRNTEAFF
DNA: TGTGCCAGCAGCCTACAGGGGTCCTTCCGGAACACTGAAGCTTTCTTT

V: TRBV15
J: TRBJ1-2
D: TRBD1
CDR3: CATSGQVGDGYTF
DNA: TGTGCCACCAGCGGACAGGTGGGGGACGGCTACACCTTC

V: TRBV6-6
J: TRBJ1-1
D: .
CDR3: CASRETNRAEAFF
DNA: TGTGCCAGCCGGGAGACGAATAGGGCTGAAGCTTTCTTT

V: TRBV5-1
J: TRBJ1-1
D: TRBD1
CDR3: CASSLGDRTYTEAFF
DNA: TGCGCCAGCAGCTTGGGGGACAGGACCTACACTGAAGCTTTCTTT

V: TRBV20-1
J: TRBJ1-2
D: .
CDR3: CSAVEQGYTF
DNA: TGCAGTGCGGTGGAACAGGGCTACACCTTC

V: TRBV7-9
J: TRBJ2-5
D: TRBD1
CDR3: CASSPQLGPGGTETQYF
DNA: TGTGCCAGCAGCCCCCAATTAGGGCCAGGGGGCACGGAGACCCAGTACTTC

V: TRBV6-4
J: TRBJ2-1
D: TRBD2
CDR3: CASSRGTSGGNEQFF
DNA: TGTGCCAGCAGTAGGGGGACTAGCGGGGGCAATGAGCAGTTCTTC

V: TRBV7-3
J: TRBJ2-3
D: .
CDR3: CASSQGGSTDTQYF
DNA: TGTGCCAGCAGCCAGGGGGGTAGCACAGATACGCAGTATTTT

V: TRBV10-3
J: TRBJ1-4
D: TRBD1
CDR3: CAISELAGTENEKLFF
DNA: TGTGCCATCAGTGAACTAGCCGGGACAGAGAATGAAAAACTGTTTTTT

V: TRBV6-4
J: TRBJ2-1
D: .
CDR3: CASSDLGSSTDNEQFF
DNA: TGTGCCAGCAGTGACTTAGGGTCTAGCACCGACAATGAGCAGTTCTTC

V: TRBV28
J: TRBJ2-5
D: TRBD2
CDR3: CASSPSGTSGEETQYF
DNA: TGTGCCAGCAGTCCCTCCGGGACTAGCGGGGAAGAGACCCAGTACTTC

V: TRBV7-2
J: TRBJ2-4
D: TRBD2
CDR3: CASSLAGGMAKNIQYF
DNA: TGTGCCAGCAGTCTAGCGGGGGGTATGGCCAAAAACATTCAGTACTTC

V: TRBV5-4
J: TRBJ1-5
D: .
CDR3: CASSLWGVGQPQHF
DNA: TGTGCCAGCAGCCTTTGGGGGGTAGGGCAGCCCCAGCATTTT

V: TRBV19
J: TRBJ2-1
D: TRBD1
CDR3: CASSTFRDSAGNEQFF
DNA: TGTGCCAGTAGTACCTTCCGGGACAGTGCGGGCAATGAGCAGTTCTTC

V: TRBV7-8
J: TRBJ1-4
D: .
CDR3: CASSLAVRGWDEKLFF
DNA: TGTGCCAGCAGCTTAGCGGTCCGGGGGTGGGATGAAAAACTGTTTTTT

V: TRBV29-1
J: TRBJ1-5
D: TRBD1
CDR3: CSVGGQGGKPQHF
DNA: TGCAGCGTTGGGGGCCAGGGGGGTAAGCCCCAGCATTTT

V: TRBV5-1
J: TRBJ1-3
D: TRBD1
CDR3: CASSETGARSGNNIYF
DNA: TGCGCCAGCAGCGAGACAGGGGCCCGCTCTGGAAACAACATATATTTT

V: TRBV7-9
J: TRBJ1-2
D: .
CDR3: CASSLSGRGHYGYTF
DNA: TGTGCCAGCAGCTTGTCCGGCAGGGGCCACTATGGCTACACCTTC

V: TRBV2
J: TRBJ1-6
D: .
CDR3: CASKGTGETSPLHF
DNA: TGTGCCAGCAAGGGCACAGGCGAGACTTCACCCCTCCACTTT

V: TRBV2
J: TRBJ1-2
D: .
CDR3: CASAGTEIYGYTF
DNA: TGTGCCAGCGCGGGTACAGAGATTTATGGCTACACCTTC

V: TRBV4-1
J: TRBJ1-5
D: .
CDR3: CASSQSPRGPQHF
DNA: TGCGCCAGCAGCCAAAGTCCCAGGGGGCCCCAGCATTTT

V: TRBV15
J: TRBJ2-1
D: TRBD2
CDR3: CATSTPGLAGSEQFF
DNA: TGTGCCACCAGCACTCCGGGACTAGCGGGGAGTGAGCAGTTCTTC

V: TRBV2
J: TRBJ1-4
D: .
CDR3: CASSEQGLEGEKLFF
DNA: TGTGCCAGCAGTGAACAGGGGTTAGAGGGTGAAAAACTGTTTTTT

V: TRBV6-5
J: TRBJ1-1
D: .
CDR3: CASSSEVTNTEAFF
DNA: TGTGCCAGCAGCTCCGAGGTAACGAACACTGAAGCTTTCTTT

V: TRBV28
J: TRBJ2-7
D: .
CDR3: CASTRTGGSYEQYF
DNA: TGTGCCAGCACCCGAACAGGTGGTTCCTACGAGCAGTACTTC

V: TRBV6-1
J: TRBJ2-7
D: TRBD1
CDR3: CASSPDDRDTYEQYF
DNA: TGTGCCAGCAGTCCAGACGACAGGGACACCTACGAGCAGTACTTC

V: TRBV9
J: TRBJ2-7
D: TRBD2
CDR3: CASSASSGRTTSYEQYF
DNA: TGTGCCAGCAGCGCCAGTAGCGGGAGGACGACTAGCTACGAGCAGTACTTC

V: TRBV6-6
J: TRBJ2-7
D: .
CDR3: CASSSLVAREQYF
DNA: TGTGCCAGCAGTTCCCTTGTGGCCAGGGAGCAGTACTTC

V: TRBV29-1
J: TRBJ2-7
D: .
CDR3: CSVFPGDAYEQYF
DNA: TGCAGCGTTTTTCCAGGGGACGCCTACGAGCAGTACTTC

V: TRBV6-1
J: TRBJ2-1
D: TRBD2
CDR3: CASSVYSGGASDNEQFF
DNA: TGTGCCAGCAGTGTCTATAGCGGGGGGGCCTCCGACAATGAGCAGTTCTTC

V: TRBV9
J: TRBJ1-6
D: .
CDR3: CASSVGDWDNSPLHF
DNA: TGTGCCAGCAGCGTCGGGGATTGGGATAATTCACCCCTCCACTTT

V: TRBV6-6
J: TRBJ2-2
D: .
CDR3: CASSYRGKNVPGELFF
DNA: TGTGCCAGCAGTTACCGAGGGAAAAATGTCCCCGGGGAGCTGTTTTTT

V: TRBV19
J: TRBJ1-2
D: .
CDR3: CASALGRLYGYTF
DNA: TGTGCCAGTGCCCTTGGGAGGTTGTATGGCTACACCTTC

V: TRBV2
J: TRBJ1-6
D: .
CDR3: CASWTGNSPLHF
DNA: TGTGCCAGCTGGACCGGGAACTCACCCCTCCACTTT

V: TRBV19
J: TRBJ1-5
D: .
CDR3: CASSIDGLGSANQPQHF
DNA: TGTGCCAGTAGTATCGATGGGCTCGGATCCGCCAATCAGCCCCAGCATTTT

V: TRBV6-6
J: TRBJ2-5
D: .
CDR3: CASRGTQETQYF
DNA: TGTGCCAGCAGAGGGACTCAAGAGACCCAGTACTTC

V: TRBV6-5
J: TRBJ2-1
D: TRBD1
CDR3: CASSYGQGNEQFF
DNA: TGTGCCAGCAGCTACGGACAGGGGAATGAGCAGTTCTTC

V: TRBV28
J: TRBJ1-1
D: TRBD1
CDR3: CASSWGQVASAFF
DNA: TGTGCCAGCAGTTGGGGACAGGTGGCCTCAGCTTTCTTT

V: TRBV29-1
J: TRBJ1-2
D: .
CDR3: CSVNTNYGYTF
DNA: TGCAGCGTTAATACTAACTATGGCTACACCTTC

V: TRBV6-5
J: TRBJ1-3
D: .
CDR3: CASRPQQPGNTIYF
DNA: TGTGCCAGCAGACCACAGCAACCTGGAAACACCATATATTTT

V: TRBV6-1
J: TRBJ1-5
D: TRBD1
CDR3: CASSEAPGGSQPQHF
DNA: TGTGCCAGCAGTGAAGCTCCAGGGGGGTCTCAGCCCCAGCATTTT

V: TRBV27
J: TRBJ2-1
D: .
CDR3: CASSLSQGGYNEQFF
DNA: TGTGCCAGCAGTTTGAGTCAGGGGGGTTACAATGAGCAGTTCTTC

V: TRBV11-1
J: TRBJ2-1
D: TRBD1
CDR3: CASSVGTGGVNEQFF
DNA: TGTGCCAGCAGCGTGGGGACAGGGGGCGTCAATGAGCAGTTCTTC

V: TRBV5-5
J: TRBJ1-1
D: TRBD1
CDR3: CASSSRDRGRMNTEAFF
DNA: TGTGCCAGCAGCTCCCGGGACAGGGGAAGAATGAACACTGAAGCTTTCTTT

V: TRBV7-8
J: TRBJ1-5
D: .
CDR3: CASSLAGQPQHF
DNA: TGTGCCAGCAGCTTGGCGGGACAGCCCCAGCATTTT

V: TRBV5-1
J: TRBJ1-1
D: TRBD1
CDR3: CASSLGDRANTEAFF
DNA: TGCGCCAGCAGCTTGGGGGACAGGGCGAACACTGAAGCTTTCTTT